This T cell receptor beta chain was found in a study of shared clonotypes between healthy human individuals. CDR3 length: 14 residues. The V and J ends lost 0 bases and 7 bases respectively, with 10 bases between them. From germline, CDR1 is SGHRS and CDR2 YFSETQ. About this clone: Its antigen is still unknown. A far larger clone lies a single base away; this is likely a read error.

It was on ten immunoSEQ deep assay plates that unsorted PBMC DNA was sequenced. Assay: immunoSEQ multiplex PCR; the TCRdb copy retains only in-frame clones and omits some. Of some 470,000 clones in the sample, about three quarters are singletons; the top ten hold roughly 13%. Study findings and constraints: Represented genetic and exposure-history diversity was restricted by having few donors.

Sequencing was done on a sample of PBMCs. This TCR derives from a woman in her forties in good health. Some clones in this sample may be carry-over from other donors' samples. This rearrangement joins TRBV5-1 to TRBJ2-2; no clear D. The DNA for the CDR3 is TGCGCCAGCAGCTTGGCACAGAGCATCGGGGAGCTGTTTTTT. This codes for CASSLAQSIGELFF.